The 14 T cell receptor beta chains given below trace back to one sample, sequenced in a study of blood T cell repertoires in COVID-19. The repertoire was sequenced with immunoSEQ multiplex PCR; TCRdb's copy has only in-frame clones and lacks some. This table holds around 120,000 clones, about 88% found once. Sample: peripheral blood. These receptors were obtained from a man aged 60-69 years with COVID-19, enrolled during active disease.

The rearrangement uses TRBV24-1 and TRBJ2-1, with unresolved D. V was pared by 2 bases and J by 4 bases, with 11 bases between. CDR1 is KGHDR and CDR2 is SFDVKD in the germline V gene. The CDR3 consists of 15 residues. The CDR3 nucleotides are TGTGCCACCAGTGATTCTACTATTGATTACAATGAGCAGTTCTTC. It yields the protein CATSDSTIDYNEQFF.

This chain connects TRBV25-1 to TRBJ2-3; 9 bases map to TRBD1. The CDR3 runs to 13 residues. Germline V gene lookup returns CDR1 MGHDK and CDR2 SYGVNS. The V and J ends lost 10 bases and 2 bases, in that order; junction bases with no gene match: 4. Written as DNA, the CDR3 is TGTGCCACCAAACAGGGGGCCACAGATACGCAGTATTTT. It encodes CATKQGATDTQYF.

This rearrangement joins TRBV30 to TRBJ1-2; 7 bases fit TRBD1. Germline CDR1 is GTSNPN and CDR2 is SVGIG (reference sequence). The CDR3 has 13 residues. The trim removed 3 bases at V and 5 bases at J, leaving 6 bases unmatched. CDR3 DNA sequence: TGTGCCTGGAGCCGACAGGGATTATATGGCTACACCTTC. Its translation is CAWSRQGLYGYTF.

The rearrangement uses TRBV15 and TRBJ2-5; 9 positions match TRBD2. The V and J ends lost 0 bases and 5 bases, in that order; junction bases with no gene match: 7. The CDR3 length is 16 residues. Germline-derived CDR1 and CDR2 are LNHNV and YYDKDF (reference sequence). The CDR3 DNA reads TGTGCCACCAGCAGAGATTTAGCGGGAGTCCCCGAGACCCAGTACTTC. Its protein product is CATSRDLAGVPETQYF.

V and J are TRBV5-1 and TRBJ2-5; a possible D gene is TRBD2 (7 bases). This CDR3 contains 15 residues. V lost 7 bases to trimming and J lost 1 base, with 17 bases between them. Per the germline V gene, CDR1 is SGHRS and CDR2 is YFSETQ. CDR3 bases: TGCGCCAGCCAATTACAAGGGGGGGCCCAAGAGACCCAGTACTTC. Residues: CASQLQGGAQETQYF.

This clone has a single count. V usage is TRBV2 and J usage is TRBJ1-6; 7 bases agree with TRBD1. Germline CDR1 reads SNHLY; CDR2 reads FYNNEI. The CDR3 has 14 amino acids. The V gene end was trimmed by 1 base and the J gene end by 8 bases; junction bases not matched to a gene: 2. CDR3 bases: TGTGCCAGCAGTGAAGGGACAGGCGATTCACCCCTCCACTTT. Translating gives CASSEGTGDSPLHF.

The V gene is TRBV5-5, the J gene TRBJ2-2, with D perhaps matching TRBD2 (6 bases). Trimming left V 0 bases short and J 1 base short, with 10 bases between. Germline-derived CDR1 and CDR2 are SGHKS and YYEKEE (reference sequence). The CDR3 runs 16 residues. The CDR3 here is CASSLEEGVNTGELFF. CDR3 in DNA: TGTGCCAGCAGCTTGGAGGAGGGAGTGAACACCGGGGAGCTGTTTTTT.

V and J are TRBV11-2 and TRBJ2-3, with D possibly matching TRBD2 (6 bases). The germline V gene has CDR1 SGHAT and CDR2 FQNNGV. The CDR3 runs 15 residues. V was pared by 8 bases and J by 2 bases, with 17 bases between. CDR3 sequence (DNA): TGTGCCAGCCTAACTAGCAAGTTTTCCACAGATACGCAGTATTTT. Protein sequence: CASLTSKFSTDTQYF.

This clone has a handful of counts. The rearrangement uses TRBV6-2 or TRBV6-3 and TRBJ1-4; 9 bases fit TRBD1. V lost 4 bases and J lost 8; bases outside the gene matches: 5. CDR1 MNHEY and CDR2 SVGEGT come from the germline V gene. CDR3 length equals 14 residues. The CDR3 DNA is TGTGCCAGCAGTTGGGGACAGGGAGGCGAAAAACTGTTTTTT. Protein sequence: CASSWGQGGEKLFF.

The chain has TRBV20-1 and TRBJ2-1; 7 bases are shared with TRBD2. The length of the CDR3 is 13 residues. Germline CDR1 DFQATT, CDR2 SNEGSKA (reference sequence). CDR3 amino acids: CSSSRGRDNEQFF. CDR3 nucleotides: TGCAGCTCTAGTCGCGGGAGAGACAATGAGCAGTTCTTC.

The CDR3: CASSFLGTGGEKLFF. As DNA, the CDR3 is TGTGCCAGCAGTTTCCTCGGGACAGGGGGGGAAAAACTGTTTTTT. The chain recombines TRBV27 with TRBJ1-4, with TRBD1 identical over 11 bases. The CDR3 sequence is 15 residues long. V was clipped by 3 bases and J by 8 bases; unmatched bases: 5. Germline CDR1 and CDR2: MNHEY and SMNVEV (reference sequence).

In DNA, the CDR3 is TGCGCCAGCAGCCCCGGACAGGGGGCTCCCACCGGGGAGCTGTTTTTT. It translates to CASSPGQGAPTGELFF. The rearrangement uses TRBV5-1 and TRBJ2-2; TRBD1 aligns across 11 bases. The CDR3 has 16 amino acids. CDR1 and CDR2 (germline): SGHRS, YFSETQ. V dropped 4 bases and J dropped 4; count of bases not matched to a gene: 6.

The chain couples TRBV2 to TRBJ1-5, with TRBD1 matching 9 bases. The CDR3 is made up of 13 amino acids. Germline CDR1 and CDR2: SNHLY and FYNNEI. Trimming removed 6 bases from V and 4 bases from J; junction bases left unmatched: 1. The CDR3 nucleotides are TGTGCCAGCAGGGGACAGGGTAATCAGCCCCAGCATTTT. This translates into CASRGQGNQPQHF.

The chain links TRBV6-4 to TRBJ2-2, with 8 positions matching TRBD1. Looked up from germline, CDR1 is MRHNA and CDR2 is SNTAGT. The CDR3 totals 16 residues. V was clipped by 6 bases and J by 0 bases; unmatched bases: 6. The CDR3 is CASSLRGPPNTGELFF. CDR3 DNA sequence: TGTGCCAGCAGCCTCAGGGGGCCGCCGAACACCGGGGAGCTGTTTTTT.